This T cell receptor beta chain was observed in a study of cytomegalovirus exposure and HLA in healthy donors. Study-wide results and limits: Specificity of a few CMV-associated chains for CMV antigens was verified in vitro.

Amplification used 60 Vbeta primers and 13 Jbeta primers. Data came from immunoSEQ multiplex PCR; TCRdb stores just in-frame clones and leaves some out. This sample has about 130,000 clones, with over 65% found just once. The CDR3 is 17 amino acids. About this clone itself: Its target is not known.

This clonotype was obtained from a man aged 18 to 30 in good health and CMV-seropositive. The V and J genes are TRBV21-1 and TRBJ1-5; the table's TRBD1 call for D was not verified on the DNA. TRBV21-1 is designated a pseudogene. Sequenced input: PBMCs. The CDR3 nucleotides are TGTGCCAGCAGCAAAGAGGGTCCAGGGCAAAGCAATCAGCCCCAGCATTTT. Translation: CASSKEGPGQSNQPQHF.